A selection of T cell receptor beta chains follows, all from one sample in a study of human T cells and chemical hapten exposure. One entry per CDR3 protein results from TCRdb running MiXCR on the RACE reads. The repertoire has 74,000 or so distinct CDR3 sequences, about 11% of them found once; the top ten carry roughly 3.4%. Source: whole blood, taken in connection with sensitization to the hapten diphenylcyclopropenone (DPC). The receptor source for this set is an older woman with alopecia areata. Some clones in this sample may be carry-over from other donors' samples. CDR3s include the opening cysteine and the closing phenylalanine or tryptophan. A D gene is named only where the DNA matches it firmly. Rows give clone size only sometimes, using once, few, many, or a class for an expanded clone.

j_gene: TRBJ2-1; v_gene: TRBV6-2/TRBV6-3; abundance: many; d_gene: TRBD1; CDR3aa: CASSYDRGEQFF; CDR3nt: TGTGCCAGCAGTTACGACAGGGGTGAGCAGTTCTTC
j_gene: TRBJ2-1; v_gene: TRBV20-1; abundance: many; d_gene: .; CDR3aa: CSAWRGIHNEQFF; CDR3nt: TGCAGTGCCTGGCGGGGTATACACAATGAGCAGTTCTTC
j_gene: TRBJ1-2; v_gene: TRBV5-1; abundance: few; d_gene: .; CDR3aa: CASSPSLDNYGYTF; CDR3nt: TGCGCCAGCAGCCCGTCACTCGATAACTATGGCTACACCTTC
j_gene: TRBJ1-3; v_gene: TRBV25-1; abundance: .; d_gene: .; CDR3aa: CATAGTASGNTIYF; CDR3nt: TGTGCCACGGCCGGGACGGCCTCTGGAAACACCATATATTTT
j_gene: TRBJ1-1; v_gene: TRBV29-1; abundance: .; d_gene: TRBD1; CDR3aa: CSVQPGQGDTEAFF; CDR3nt: TGCAGCGTTCAGCCGGGACAGGGGGACACTGAAGCTTTCTTT
j_gene: TRBJ1-5; v_gene: TRBV20-1; abundance: .; d_gene: .; CDR3aa: CSAIGGAEPQHF; CDR3nt: TGCAGTGCCATTGGCGGGGCAGAGCCCCAGCATTTT
j_gene: TRBJ1-2; v_gene: TRBV27; abundance: many; d_gene: TRBD1; CDR3aa: CASRGQGLYGYTF; CDR3nt: TGTGCCAGCAGGGGACAGGGGCTCTATGGCTACACCTTC
j_gene: TRBJ2-7; v_gene: TRBV13; abundance: many; d_gene: .; CDR3aa: CASSPMGESSYEQYF; CDR3nt: TGTGCCAGCAGCCCGATGGGAGAGAGCTCCTACGAGCAGTACTTC
j_gene: TRBJ2-1; v_gene: TRBV15; abundance: many; d_gene: TRBD1; CDR3aa: CATTGRDRGQNEQFF; CDR3nt: TGTGCCACCACGGGTCGTGACAGGGGGCAAAATGAGCAGTTCTTC
j_gene: TRBJ2-1; v_gene: TRBV7-6; abundance: many; d_gene: .; CDR3aa: CASSLQARGDEQFF; CDR3nt: TGTGCCAGCAGCTTGCAGGCTAGGGGGGATGAGCAGTTCTTC
j_gene: TRBJ1-1; v_gene: TRBV29-1; abundance: .; d_gene: .; CDR3aa: CSGVRGNTEAFF; CDR3nt: TGCAGCGGAGTCAGGGGGAACACTGAAGCTTTCTTT
j_gene: TRBJ1-6; v_gene: TRBV20-1; abundance: few; d_gene: .; CDR3aa: CSARRGASTYNSPLHF; CDR3nt: TGCAGTGCTAGACGGGGGGCATCAACCTATAATTCACCCCTCCACTTT
j_gene: TRBJ2-5; v_gene: TRBV12-3/TRBV12-4; abundance: .; d_gene: .; CDR3aa: CASSFGGSSQETQYF; CDR3nt: TGTGCCAGCAGTTTTGGAGGGAGTAGCCAAGAGACCCAGTACTTC
j_gene: TRBJ2-5; v_gene: TRBV28; abundance: .; d_gene: .; CDR3aa: CASSPMRETQYF; CDR3nt: TGTGCCAGCAGTCCGATGAGAGAGACCCAGTACTTC
j_gene: TRBJ2-2; v_gene: TRBV3-1; abundance: many; d_gene: .; CDR3aa: CASSQGPNTGELFF; CDR3nt: TGTGCCAGCAGCCAAGGCCCCAACACCGGGGAGCTGTTTTTT
j_gene: TRBJ1-6; v_gene: TRBV3-1; abundance: .; d_gene: .; CDR3aa: CASSHHGQPSSYNSPLHF; CDR3nt: TGTGCCAGCAGCCACCACGGACAGCCGAGCTCCTATAATTCACCCCTCCACTTT